This T cell receptor (beta chain) was sequenced for a study of OX40 agonist ivuxolimab in advanced cancers. On the study more broadly: Hepatocellular carcinoma, melanoma, renal cell or head and neck cancer affected the dose-escalation patients.

V was pared by 6 bases and J by 9 bases, with 13 bases between. This CDR3 has 12 residues. Germline lookup yields CDR1 MNHEY and CDR2 SVGAGI. TCRdb keeps only in-frame clones here, not all; method: immunoSEQ multiplex PCR. Of 70,000 to 85,000 clones in the sample, approximately 86% were seen once. Specimen: CD4+ or CD8+ T cells sorted from blood, collected in a trial of the OX40 agonist ivuxolimab. This receptor was taken from an adult with an advanced solid tumor such as melanoma, head and neck, liver or kidney cancer. The rearrangement links TRBV6-5 to TRBJ2-3; TRBD2 is a possible D gene (5 bases). CDR3 in DNA: TGTGCCAGCAGCCGTTTTCCGGGGACGCAGTATTTT. The encoded protein is CASSRFPGTQYF.